These 5 T cell receptor beta chains were sequenced from one sample in a study of blood T cell repertoires in COVID-19. Method: immunoSEQ multiplex PCR; TCRdb's copy keeps in-frame clones and lacks some. The table includes more than 150,000 clones, around 83% detected once. Sequencing was carried out using peripheral blood. The origin of the receptors is a woman aged 35 to 49 with acute or convalescent COVID-19.

This sequence joins TRBV19 and TRBJ1-6, with D hard to call. Germline assignment: CDR1 LNHDA and CDR2 SQIVND (reference sequence). Trimming stripped 7 bases from V and 4 bases from J, with 8 bases between. The CDR3 contains 13 residues. The CDR3 loop is CASNSYYNSPLHF. As DNA, the CDR3 is TGTGCCAGTAACTCTTATTATAATTCACCCCTCCACTTT.

This clone was recorded a few times. The chain is built from TRBV6-5 and TRBJ1-1; D ambiguous. The germline gives CDR1 MNHEY, CDR2 SVGAGI. The CDR3 length is 15 residues. V gave up 7 bases and J gave up 4 bases, with 19 bases separating them. This chain's CDR3 is CASTQAGTRGTEAFF. CDR3 nucleotides: TGTGCCAGCACCCAAGCTGGCACCCGGGGCACTGAAGCTTTCTTT.

This clone occurred a few times. The rearrangement joins TRBV7-2 to TRBJ1-2; unclear D gene. CDR1 SGHTA and CDR2 FQGNSA come from the germline V gene. This CDR3 region has 13 residues. Trimming removed 6 bases from V and 3 bases from J, with 11 bases in between. DNA of the CDR3: TGTGCCAGCAGGGGCGGGAACTACTATGGCTACACCTTC. The encoded protein is CASRGGNYYGYTF.

This clone was seen a single time. This sequence joins TRBV12-3 or TRBV12-4 and TRBJ2-3; TRBD2 might be the D (5 bases). V was shortened by 5 bases and J by 3 bases, with 9 bases between the two germline ends. The CDR3 runs 13 residues. Here the CDR3 DNA reads TGTGCCAGCAGTAGATGGGAGACAGATACGCAGTATTTT. It codes for CASSRWETDTQYF.

This chain links TRBV9 with TRBJ2-5; tentative D call: TRBD1 (5 bases). Trimming took off 0 bases at V and 1 base at J, with 7 bases between the two ends. The CDR3 sequence is 14 residues long. Germline loops: CDR1 SGDLS, CDR2 YYNGEE. The CDR3 DNA is TGTGCCAGCAGCGTAGAAGGGGTCCAAGAGACCCAGTACTTC. It encodes CASSVEGVQETQYF.